Listed below are T cell receptor beta chains from one sample, sequenced in a study of shared clonotypes between healthy human individuals. Only in-frame clones appear in the TCRdb table, and some are missing; sequencing was by immunoSEQ multiplex PCR. Of under 2,500,000 clones in the sample, approximately 94% were seen once. The sample comprised naive CD4+ T cells sorted from blood. These receptors were obtained from a man in his late teens or twenties in good health. Each CDR3 is given with its conserved first and last residue. Each record gives: clone size, D gene, J gene, V gene, CDR3 DNA, CDR3 protein. The D gene is left open where the match is weak. Clone size is given for some rows only: seen once, a few or many times, or a class if the clone is expanded.

NA	TRBD1	TRBJ2-3	TRBV2	TGTGCCAGCACCCCACAGGGGGCTGGGGCAGATACGCAGTATTTT	CASTPQGAGADTQYF
NA	TRBD1	TRBJ1-6	TRBV27	TGTGCCAGCCGACGTCGGACAGGGGAGAATTCACCCCTCCACTTT	CASRRRTGENSPLHF
once	NA	TRBJ1-4	TRBV12-5	TGTGCTAGTGGTTTGGGGGGCAGGAATGAAAAACTGTTTTTT	CASGLGGRNEKLFF
NA	NA	TRBJ2-6	TRBV30	TGTGCCTGGAGTGTAGGGGGGACTGGGGCCAACGTCCTGACTTTC	CAWSVGGTGANVLTF
few	TRBD1	TRBJ1-6	TRBV5-6	TGTGCCAGCACAGACAGGGCTAATAATTCACCCCTCCACTTT	CASTDRANNSPLHF
NA	TRBD2	TRBJ2-7	TRBV7-2	TGTGCCAGCAGCCCCCGGACTAGCGGGAGTTGGAACGAGCAGTACTTC	CASSPRTSGSWNEQYF
once	NA	TRBJ1-6	TRBV4-1	TGCGCCAGCAGCCAAGGCCAGGGGAGCTCCTATAATTCACCCCTCCACTTT	CASSQGQGSSYNSPLHF
NA	TRBD2	TRBJ2-5	TRBV4-1	TGCGCCAGCAGTCAAACAGCGGGAGTCATTGAGACCCAGTACTTC	CASSQTAGVIETQYF
once	NA	TRBJ2-3	TRBV27	TGTGCCAGCAGTTTTGAAGGGCGGAGCACAGATACGCAGTATTTT	CASSFEGRSTDTQYF
NA	NA	TRBJ1-4	TRBV18	TGTGCCAGCTCACCGACCCTTAATGAAAAACTGTTTTTT	CASSPTLNEKLFF
NA	TRBD1	TRBJ2-1	TRBV5-1	TGCGCCAGCAGCTTTCCGGGACAGGGGGACAATGAGCAGTTCTTC	CASSFPGQGDNEQFF
NA	TRBD1	TRBJ1-2	TRBV5-6	TGTGCCAGCAGCCCACGGACAGGGGGGGGAGGCTACACCTTC	CASSPRTGGGGYTF
once	NA	TRBJ2-7	TRBV5-1	TGCGCCAGCAGCTCAACGGGGGCAACCTCCTACGAGCAGTACTTC	CASSSTGATSYEQYF
NA	TRBD2	TRBJ2-7	TRBV2	TGTGCCAGCAGTAATAGCGGGAGCCTCCACGAGCAGTACTTC	CASSNSGSLHEQYF
NA	NA	TRBJ2-1	TRBV5-6	TGTGCCAGCAGCTTGATGGGGGTGGGCAATGAGCAGTTCTTC	CASSLMGVGNEQFF
NA	TRBD1	TRBJ2-7	TRBV11-2	TGTGCCAGCAGCTCACAGGGGGCAGTTTTAAGCGAGCAGTACTTC	CASSSQGAVLSEQYF
NA	NA	TRBJ1-5	TRBV6-1	TGTGCCAGCACTCTCGGGGGTTTGGGGAATCAGCCCCAGCATTTT	CASTLGGLGNQPQHF
NA	TRBD1	TRBJ1-2	TRBV5-1	TGCGCCAGCAGCTTGGGTGGACAGGGGTATGGCTACACCTTC	CASSLGGQGYGYTF
NA	TRBD1	TRBJ1-5	TRBV2	TGTGCCAGCAGTGGGACAGGGGGGGGTAATCAGCCCCAGCATTTT	CASSGTGGGNQPQHF
NA	TRBD2	TRBJ2-3	TRBV29-1	TGCAGCGTTGAGGGAGGGCCTAGCGGAATTTCGTTAACAGATACGCAGTATTTT	CSVEGGPSGISLTDTQYF
NA	TRBD1	TRBJ1-2	TRBV28	TGTGCCAGCACCGACGGACAACTACAGGGGGGACACTATGGCTACACCTTC	CASTDGQLQGGHYGYTF
NA	NA	TRBJ1-1	TRBV20-1	TGCAGTGCTCCTCACAACACTGAAGCTTTCTTT	CSAPHNTEAFF
NA	NA	TRBJ1-1	TRBV28	TGTGCCAGCAGTTTTCTCGACAGGATAGCTTTCTTT	CASSFLDRIAFF
once	TRBD1	TRBJ2-7	TRBV10-3	TGTGCCATCACAAGAAACGACAGGGACGAGCAGTACTTC	CAITRNDRDEQYF
NA	TRBD1	TRBJ2-3	TRBV5-1	TGCGCCAGCAAACAGGGGGCGCTCGGAGATACGCAGTATTTT	CASKQGALGDTQYF
NA	NA	TRBJ2-2	TRBV6-1	TGTGCCAGCAGAACGGACAGCTCGTACACCGGGGAGCTGTTTTTT	CASRTDSSYTGELFF
NA	NA	TRBJ1-3	TRBV6-1	TGTGCCAGCAGGGGGATAGCCACAGGAAACACCATATATTTT	CASRGIATGNTIYF
NA	NA	TRBJ2-4	TRBV10-3	TGTGCCATCAGTGCTCAGCTAGCCAAAAACATTCAGTACTTC	CAISAQLAKNIQYF
NA	TRBD1	TRBJ2-7	TRBV5-1	TGCGCCAGCAGCTTACAGGGGAATCCCTACGAGCAGTACTTC	CASSLQGNPYEQYF
NA	NA	TRBJ1-5	TRBV5-1	TGCGCCAGCAGCTTGAATTCAGGGTTTGGGGAGACCCAGCATTTT	CASSLNSGFGETQHF
NA	NA	TRBJ2-1	TRBV18	TGTGCCAGCTCACTTCCCCGACTGATCTCCTACAATGAGCAGTTCTTC	CASSLPRLISYNEQFF
NA	NA	TRBJ1-4	TRBV7-8	TGTGCCAGCAGCCCAAGGGGAGGAGGGCGGCGGGAAAAACTGTTTTTT	CASSPRGGGRREKLFF
NA	TRBD1	TRBJ2-7	TRBV18	TGTGCCAGCTCAGCACAGGGGTACGAGCAGTACTTC	CASSAQGYEQYF
NA	TRBD1	TRBJ1-2	TRBV28	TGTGCCAGCAGCTCCGGGACAGGGGGCGCGTATGGCTACACCTTC	CASSSGTGGAYGYTF
NA	TRBD2	TRBJ2-1	TRBV18	TGTGCCAGCTCACCAGTCAGGGGACTAGCGGGAGTGAATGAGCAGTTCTTC	CASSPVRGLAGVNEQFF
NA	NA	TRBJ1-5	TRBV7-2	TGTGCCAGCAGCTCCAAGATAGGGAATCAGCCCCAGCATTTT	CASSSKIGNQPQHF
once	NA	TRBJ2-2	TRBV2	TGTGCCAGCGCCCCCCAGGGGAACACCGGGGAGCTGTTTTTT	CASAPQGNTGELFF